This T cell receptor beta chain originates from a study of blood T cell repertoires in COVID-19. Across the whole study: The United States, Italy and Spain provided the acute and convalescent COVID-19 samples.

The CDR3 spans 14 residues. The V and J ends lost 0 bases and 6 bases, in that order; junction bases with no gene match: 2. Per germline, CDR1 SGHVS and CDR2 FQNEAQ. The table came from immunoSEQ multiplex PCR; TCRdb's copy has only in-frame clones and leaves some out. Of around 100,000 clones in the sample, about nine tenths were seen once. For this clone: In the same sample, other DNA sequences code for this CDR3.

This receptor was taken from a man aged 45-65 years with active COVID-19. Sequenced input: peripheral blood. The J gene is TRBJ1-5, the V gene TRBV7-8; 7 positions agree with TRBD1. The CDR3 sequence: CASSLAGGSQPQHF. CDR3 sequence (DNA): TGTGCCAGCAGCTTAGCAGGGGGCAGTCAGCCCCAGCATTTT. Looking up the rest from reference TRBV7-8 and TRBJ1-5 gives the full variable domain: GAGVSQSPRYKVAKRGQDVALRCDPISGHVSLFWYQQALGQGPEFLTYFQNEAQLDKSGLPSDRFFAERPEGSVSTLKIQRTQQEDSAVYLCASSLAGGSQPQHFGDGTRLSIL.